These T cell receptor beta chains were read from a single sample in a study of a mutant IDH1 vaccine in newly diagnosed glioma. Clones were read by immunoSEQ multiplex PCR, and TCRdb kept only the in-frame ones, dropping some. The table includes roughly 38,000 clones, approximately 92% detected once. Sequencing was performed on PBMCs, taken from a glioma patient treated with radiotherapy, temozolomide or both. The receptors derive from a man aged 18 to 35 with glioma. Each CDR3 is given with its conserved first and last residue. A D gene is named only where the DNA matches it firmly. Clone size is given for some rows only: seen once, a few or many times, or a class if the clone is expanded.

j_gene | d_gene | v_gene | abundance | CDR3aa | CDR3nt
TRBJ2-4 | TRBD2 | TRBV15 | - | CATSRDNAGAGLAKNIQYF | TGTGCCACCAGCAGAGATAATGCGGGAGCTGGGCTAGCCAAAAACATTCAGTACTTC
TRBJ2-7 | - | TRBV6-1 | - | CASSASYEQYF | TGTGCCAGCAGCGCCAGTTACGAGCAGTACTTC
TRBJ1-3 | TRBD1 | TRBV5-1 | - | CASSLARQGSSGNTIYF | TGCGCCAGCAGCTTGGCCCGACAGGGGAGCTCTGGAAACACCATATATTTT
TRBJ2-5 | TRBD2 | TRBV7-7 | once | CASTPGLAGPRETQYF | TGTGCCAGCACCCCCGGACTAGCGGGCCCCCGGGAGACCCAGTACTTC
TRBJ2-7 | - | TRBV5-6 | once | CASSRPGPAREQYF | TGTGCCAGCAGCCGCCCGGGACCAGCTCGCGAGCAGTACTTC
TRBJ1-1 | - | TRBV14 | - | CASSPTWAGTEAFF | TGTGCCAGCAGCCCAACCTGGGCGGGGACTGAAGCTTTCTTT
TRBJ1-1 | - | TRBV9 | once | CASSVYREPTEAFF | TGTGCCAGCAGCGTATACAGGGAGCCCACTGAAGCTTTCTTT
TRBJ1-2 | - | TRBV20-1 | - | CSAPDGYGYTF | TGCAGTGCCCCCGACGGCTATGGCTACACCTTC
TRBJ1-1 | - | TRBV7-2 | - | CASLPGLNTEAFF | TGTGCCAGCCTACCTGGGTTGAACACTGAAGCTTTCTTT
TRBJ1-4 | - | TRBV28 | once | CASSSGHQGLEKLFF | TGTGCCAGCAGTTCTGGACACCAGGGCCTCGAAAAACTGTTTTTT
TRBJ1-1 | - | TRBV5-5 | - | CASSLELGRRIMNTEAFF | TGTGCCAGCAGTTTGGAGTTGGGCAGGAGAATTATGAACACTGAAGCTTTCTTT
TRBJ2-3 | - | TRBV28 | - | CAGSGISTDTQYF | TGTGCCGGAAGCGGAATTAGCACAGATACGCAGTATTTT
TRBJ1-1 | - | TRBV7-9 | - | CASSPPGTEAFF | TGTGCCAGCAGCCCCCCAGGCACTGAAGCTTTCTTT
TRBJ1-2 | - | TRBV18 | - | CASSPNGGDYGYTF | TGTGCCAGCTCCCCAAATGGGGGCGACTATGGCTACACCTTC
TRBJ1-1 | - | TRBV29-1 | once | CSVPHGTEAFF | TGCAGCGTACCACATGGGACTGAAGCTTTCTTT
TRBJ2-7 | - | TRBV30 | once | CAWSPTSYEQYF | TGTGCCTGGAGTCCAACCTCATACGAGCAGTACTTC
TRBJ1-2 | TRBD1 | TRBV5-1 | - | CASSLSRGRDGYTF | TGCGCCAGCAGCTTATCCAGGGGGCGCGATGGCTACACCTTC
TRBJ1-1 | - | TRBV29-1 | - | CSVPGLGGRSEAFF | TGCAGCGTACCAGGGTTGGGTGGGAGGTCTGAAGCTTTCTTT
TRBJ2-7 | TRBD1 | TRBV7-2 | - | CASSLVWTGGGEQYF | TGTGCCAGCAGCTTAGTGTGGACAGGGGGCGGCGAGCAGTACTTC
TRBJ2-7 | - | TRBV6-6 | - | CASSYNRVGDEQYF | TGTGCCAGCAGTTACAACAGGGTCGGCGACGAGCAGTACTTC
TRBJ1-1 | - | TRBV5-1 | once | CASSSREGPSTEAFF | TGCGCCAGCAGCTCCCGGGAGGGGCCCAGCACTGAAGCTTTCTTT
TRBJ1-4 | - | TRBV30 | - | CAWSPDLRNEKLFF | TGTGCCTGGAGTCCTGACCTCCGGAATGAAAAACTGTTTTTT
TRBJ2-7 | TRBD1 | TRBV2 | - | CASRDSTGDEQYF | TGTGCCAGCAGGGATTCAACAGGGGACGAGCAGTACTTC
TRBJ1-5 | - | TRBV27 | - | CASSPDSNQPQHF | TGTGCCAGCAGTCCCGATAGCAATCAGCCCCAGCATTTT
TRBJ1-1 | - | TRBV19 | few | CASKGESAMTHTEAFF | TGTGCCAGTAAGGGGGAATCGGCCATGACTCACACTGAAGCTTTCTTT
TRBJ1-1 | - | TRBV7-2 | once | CASRQTTNTEAFF | TGTGCCAGCAGACAAACCACAAACACTGAAGCTTTCTTT
TRBJ1-2 | - | TRBV5-1 | - | CASSSGDGYTF | TGCGCCAGCAGCTCCGGAGATGGCTACACCTTC
TRBJ1-1 | - | TRBV28 | - | CASCGSWAEAFF | TGTGCCAGCTGCGGTAGCTGGGCTGAAGCTTTCTTT
TRBJ2-7 | - | TRBV15 | - | CATSREAYSYEQYF | TGTGCCACCAGCAGAGAGGCCTACTCCTACGAGCAGTACTTC
TRBJ2-1 | - | TRBV30 | - | CAWSTYRDGSYNEQFF | TGTGCCTGGAGCACCTACAGGGACGGCTCCTACAATGAGCAGTTCTTC
TRBJ1-5 | TRBD1 | TRBV19 | - | CASSMTGNSNQPQHF | TGTGCCAGTAGTATGACAGGGAATAGCAATCAGCCCCAGCATTTT
TRBJ2-7 | - | TRBV30 | - | CAWGRSEDSYEQYF | TGTGCCTGGGGCAGGAGCGAAGACTCCTACGAGCAGTACTTC
TRBJ1-5 | - | TRBV5-6 | - | CASSLGPSAGGVNQPQHF | TGTGCCAGCAGCTTGGGCCCCTCGGCCGGGGGGGTCAATCAGCCCCAGCATTTT
TRBJ2-2 | TRBD1 | TRBV19 | - | CASSEGTGIGGELFF | TGTGCCAGTAGCGAAGGGACAGGGATTGGCGGGGAGCTGTTTTTT
TRBJ2-1 | - | TRBV6-6 | - | CASSVLRSYNEQFF | TGTGCCAGCAGTGTCTTGCGGTCCTACAATGAGCAGTTCTTC
TRBJ2-2 | - | TRBV2 | - | CASRGAGELFF | TGTGCCAGCAGGGGGGCCGGGGAGCTGTTTTTT
TRBJ2-7 | - | TRBV20-1 | - | CSAQSYGQYF | TGCAGTGCTCAGAGCTACGGGCAGTACTTC
TRBJ2-4 | TRBD1 | TRBV4-3 | - | CASSQVGGTGDNIQYF | TGCGCCAGCAGCCAAGTAGGAGGGACAGGAGATAACATTCAGTACTTC
TRBJ2-1 | - | TRBV18 | - | CASSPGLAVRNEQFF | TGTGCCAGCTCCCCTGGCCTAGCAGTCCGCAATGAGCAGTTCTTC
TRBJ2-5 | - | TRBV19 | - | CASSPWDGETQYF | TGTGCCAGTAGCCCCTGGGACGGAGAGACCCAGTACTTC